This T cell receptor beta chain appears in the sequencing data of a study of blood T cell repertoires in COVID-19. Study-wide background: Both acute and convalescent COVID-19 samples were obtained from the United States, Italy and Spain. PBMCs, B-cell-depleted T cells, or T cells provided the cDNA or gDNA that made up the material.

This CDR3 is 15 amino acids long. Trimming stripped 5 bases from V and 5 bases from J, with 17 bases between. Germline V gene lookup returns CDR1 SEHNR and CDR2 FQNEAQ (reference sequence). TCRdb's copy holds only in-frame clones and misses some; the assay was immunoSEQ multiplex PCR. Of 150,000 to 200,000 clones listed, roughly 85% are singletons. The source is a human donor with acute or convalescent COVID-19. The donor label of this sample is uncertain. V gene TRBV7-9 combines with J gene TRBJ2-3, with unresolved D. What was sequenced was peripheral blood. CDR3 region: CASSPHGASQDTQYF. The CDR3 DNA is TGTGCCAGCAGCCCTCACGGAGCAAGTCAAGATACGCAGTATTTT.